This TCR delta chain stems from a study of delta chains in infants with herpesvirus infections. Study at large: A Ugandan infant cohort was followed from birth for primary CMV. Points from the study as a whole: Public-clonotype frequency seemingly fell with older age at infection.

TCR cDNA was made from PBMC RNA with gamma- and delta-chain-specific primers. TCRdb repeated clone calling on the RT-PCR reads with CATT. The top ten hold roughly 6.8% of the sample, which has 1,200 to 1,500 delta-chain clones, less than 30% seen once. There are 14 residues in the CDR3. Germline V gene lookup returns CDR1 TSWWSYY and CDR2 QGS. The trim removed 4 bases at V and 1 base at J, leaving 3 bases unmatched. This clone counts as large. Its specificity is not known. The sample in question was peripheral blood, obtained at time point 1 of longitudinal follow-up. The origin of this receptor is a human donor who was a Ugandan infant, either HIV-exposed or HIV-unexposed (not recorded which). The chain carries TRDV1 and TRDJ1, with 7 bases that match TRDD2. In DNA, the CDR3 is TGTGCTCTTGGGGGGGCCTTCCTCACCGATAAACTCATCTTT. It yields the protein CALGGAFLTDKLIF.